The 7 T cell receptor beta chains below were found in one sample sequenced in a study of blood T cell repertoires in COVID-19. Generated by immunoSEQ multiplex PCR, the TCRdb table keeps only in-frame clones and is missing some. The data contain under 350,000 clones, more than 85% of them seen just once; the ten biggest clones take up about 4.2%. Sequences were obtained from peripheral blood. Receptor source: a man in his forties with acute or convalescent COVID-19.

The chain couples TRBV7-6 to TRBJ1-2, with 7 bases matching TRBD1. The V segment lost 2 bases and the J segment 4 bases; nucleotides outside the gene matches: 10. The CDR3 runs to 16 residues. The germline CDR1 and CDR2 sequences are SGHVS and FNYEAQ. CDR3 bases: TGTGCCAGCAGCTTATTTCGAGGAGGGGGCGCCTATGGCTACACCTTC. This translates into CASSLFRGGGAYGYTF.

The CDR3 is CASSLGQGASGANVLTF. The CDR3, as DNA: TGTGCCAGCAGCTTGGGACAGGGGGCATCTGGGGCCAACGTCCTGACTTTC. J is TRBJ2-6 and V is TRBV5-6; TRBD1 matches 10 bases. Trimming cost V 0 bases and J 1 base; bases outside gene matches: 1. The CDR3 covers 17 residues. Germline-derived CDR1 and CDR2 are SGHDT and YYEEEE.

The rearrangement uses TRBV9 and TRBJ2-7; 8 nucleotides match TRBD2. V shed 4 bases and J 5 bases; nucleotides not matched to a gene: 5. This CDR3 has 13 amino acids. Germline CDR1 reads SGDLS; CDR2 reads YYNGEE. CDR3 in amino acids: CASSSQRGNEQYF. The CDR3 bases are TGTGCCAGCAGCTCGCAGCGGGGGAACGAGCAGTACTTC.

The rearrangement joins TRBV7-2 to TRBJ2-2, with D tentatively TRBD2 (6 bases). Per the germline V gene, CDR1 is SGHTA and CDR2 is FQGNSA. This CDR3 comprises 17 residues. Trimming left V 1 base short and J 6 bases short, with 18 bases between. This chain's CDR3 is CASSLGQPGGVAGELFF. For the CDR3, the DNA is TGTGCCAGCAGCTTAGGACAGCCCGGCGGGGTGGCCGGGGAGCTGTTTTTT.

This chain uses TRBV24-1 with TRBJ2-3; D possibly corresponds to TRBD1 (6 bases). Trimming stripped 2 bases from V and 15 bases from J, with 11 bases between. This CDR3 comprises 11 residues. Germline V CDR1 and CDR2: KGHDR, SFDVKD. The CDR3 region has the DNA TGTGCCACCAGTGATTCCGGGACAAGATATTTT. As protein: CATSDSGTRYF.

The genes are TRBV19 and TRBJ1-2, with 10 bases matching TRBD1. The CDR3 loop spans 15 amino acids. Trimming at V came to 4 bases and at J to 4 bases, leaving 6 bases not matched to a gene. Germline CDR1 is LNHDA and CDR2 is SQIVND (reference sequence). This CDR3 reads CASSTGTGVFYGYTF. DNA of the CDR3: TGTGCCAGTAGTACCGGGACAGGGGTTTTCTATGGCTACACCTTC. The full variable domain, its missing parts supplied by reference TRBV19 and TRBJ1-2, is DGGITQSPKYLFRKEGQNVTLSCEQNLNHDAMYWYRQDPGQGLRLIYYSQIVNDFQKGDIAEGYSVSREKKESFPLTVTSAQKNPTAFYLCASSTGTGVFYGYTFGSGTRLTVV.

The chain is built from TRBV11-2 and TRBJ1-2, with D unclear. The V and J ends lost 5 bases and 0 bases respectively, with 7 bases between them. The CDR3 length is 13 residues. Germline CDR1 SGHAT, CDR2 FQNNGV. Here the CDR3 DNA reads TGTGCCAGCAGCCCGGAGGCTAACTATGGCTACACCTTC. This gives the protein CASSPEANYGYTF.